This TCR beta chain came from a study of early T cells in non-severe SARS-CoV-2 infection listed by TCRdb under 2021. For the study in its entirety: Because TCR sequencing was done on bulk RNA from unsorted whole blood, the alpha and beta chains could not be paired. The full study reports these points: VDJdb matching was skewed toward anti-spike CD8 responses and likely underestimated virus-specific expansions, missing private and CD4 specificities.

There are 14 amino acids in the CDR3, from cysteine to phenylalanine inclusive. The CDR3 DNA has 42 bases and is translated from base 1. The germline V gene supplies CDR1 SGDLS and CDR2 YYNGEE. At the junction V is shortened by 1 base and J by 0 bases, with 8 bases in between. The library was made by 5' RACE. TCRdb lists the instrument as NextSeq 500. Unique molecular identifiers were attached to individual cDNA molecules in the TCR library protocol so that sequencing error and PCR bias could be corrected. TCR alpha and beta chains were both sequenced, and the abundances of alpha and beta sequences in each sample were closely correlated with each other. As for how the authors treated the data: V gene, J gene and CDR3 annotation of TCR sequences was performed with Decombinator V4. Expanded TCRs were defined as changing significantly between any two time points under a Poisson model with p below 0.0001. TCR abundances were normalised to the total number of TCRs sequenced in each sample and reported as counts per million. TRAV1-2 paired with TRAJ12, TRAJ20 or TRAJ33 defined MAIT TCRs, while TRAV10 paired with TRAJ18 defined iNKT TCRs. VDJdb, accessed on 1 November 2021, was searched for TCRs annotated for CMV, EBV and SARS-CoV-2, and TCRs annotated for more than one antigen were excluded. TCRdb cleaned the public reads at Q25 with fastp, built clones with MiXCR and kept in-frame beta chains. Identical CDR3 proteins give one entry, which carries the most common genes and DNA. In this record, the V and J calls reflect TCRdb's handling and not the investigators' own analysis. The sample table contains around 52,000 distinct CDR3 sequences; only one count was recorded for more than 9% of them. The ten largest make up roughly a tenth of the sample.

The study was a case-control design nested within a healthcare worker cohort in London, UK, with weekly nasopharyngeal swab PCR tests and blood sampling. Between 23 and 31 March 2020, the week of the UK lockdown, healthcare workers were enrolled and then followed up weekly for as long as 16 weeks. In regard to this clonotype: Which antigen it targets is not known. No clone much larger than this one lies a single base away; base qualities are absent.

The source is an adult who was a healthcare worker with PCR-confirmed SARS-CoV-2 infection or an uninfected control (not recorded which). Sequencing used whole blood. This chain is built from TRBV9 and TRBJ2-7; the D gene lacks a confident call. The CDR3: CASSVSGNSYEQYF. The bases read TGTGCCAGCAGCGTAAGTGGCAACTCCTACGAGCAGTACTTC.